This T cell receptor (beta chain) was documented in a study of T cells in Graves' hyperthyroidism and ophthalmopathy. On the study more broadly: Peripheral blood collection took place at initial diagnosis, before any treatment. General study points: Most clonotypes expanded in thyroid above 0.001 were likewise present in blood. Stable hyperthyroidism and ophthalmopathy were separated using 13 V-J signatures.

At least ten counts were recorded for this clonotype. Its cognate antigen is unknown. This sample holds PBMCs from less than 11 ml fresh peripheral blood. Germline CDR1 MDHEN, CDR2 SYDVKM. CDR3 size: 14 residues. V dropped 4 bases and J dropped 10 bases, with 17 bases sitting between them. Using RNA transcripts as the source, TCR beta CDR3 regions were amplified. The HTBI primer set served for first-round RT-PCR of the TCR CDR3. Each CDR3 protein gets one entry after TCRdb re-called the multiplex PCR reads with MiXCR. The sample shows approximately 400,000 distinct CDR3 sequences, about 14% of them seen only once.

The receptor was isolated from a woman aged 55-75 years with Graves' hyperthyroidism. This rearrangement joins TRBV28 to TRBJ2-1; TRBD1 is a possible D gene (5 bases). The specimen sequenced was blood. CDR3 sequence reads: CASSSQGVEFEQFF. The CDR3 region has the DNA TGTGCCAGCAGTTCTCAAGGGGTGGAGTTCGAGCAGTTCTTC.